The 18 T cell receptor beta chains in this list originate from one sample, sequenced in a study of control samples from healthy donors and cancer patients. The repertoire was sequenced with immunoSEQ multiplex PCR; TCRdb's copy has only in-frame clones and lacks some. The sample gives about 150,000 clones, under 95% of which show up once; more than 5% is in the top ten. The sample taken for sequencing was blood. The receptors were gathered from a young man in good health.

The chain joins TRBV7-2 to TRBJ2-3, with D unclear. V lost 4 bases, J lost 9 bases, and 11 bases lay in between. The CDR3 sequence is 12 residues long. Germline CDR1 is SGHTA and CDR2 is FQGNSA. This CDR3 is CASSSSLATQYF. CDR3 nucleotide sequence: TGTGCCAGCAGCTCTTCCCTGGCCACGCAGTATTTT.

The genes are TRBV30 and TRBJ2-7; 8 positions match TRBD2. The V and J ends lost 2 bases and 2 bases, in that order; junction bases with no gene match: 5. From germline, CDR1 is GTSNPN and CDR2 SVGIG (reference sequence). The CDR3 has 14 amino acids. The CDR3 region is CAWSKGLEPYEQYF. The CDR3 DNA sequence: TGTGCCTGGAGTAAGGGACTAGAGCCCTACGAGCAGTACTTC.

The chain carries TRBV30 and TRBJ1-4; D remains ambiguous. Germline lookup yields CDR1 GTSNPN and CDR2 SVGIG (reference sequence). The length of the CDR3 is 12 residues. Deletions cut 4 bases from V and 12 bases from J, with 15 bases between. The CDR3 is CAWTLGPRELFF. The CDR3 nucleotides are TGTGCCTGGACCCTTGGACCGCGGGAACTGTTTTTT.

This rearrangement joins TRBV27 to TRBJ2-7; the match to TRBD2 covers 7 bases. The ends lost 2 bases at V and 0 bases at J; junction bases unmatched: 4. Per the germline V gene, CDR1 is MNHEY and CDR2 is SMNVEV (reference sequence). This CDR3 region has 15 residues. CDR3 nucleotides: TGTGCCAGCAGTTTAAGCCTAGCGGCCTCCTACGAGCAGTACTTC. It translates to CASSLSLAASYEQYF.

This clone showed up just a few times. The chain couples TRBV4-3 to TRBJ2-7; 10 bases fit TRBD1. CDR1 is LGHNA and CDR2 is YSLEER in the germline V gene. The CDR3 runs 16 residues. The ends lost 4 bases at V and 6 bases at J; junction bases unmatched: 12. CDR3 sequence reads: CASSLVSFRDRGEQYF. DNA of the CDR3: TGCGCCAGCAGCCTCGTTTCCTTCAGGGACAGGGGCGAGCAGTACTTC.

The rearrangement uses TRBV5-6 and TRBJ1-2; unclear D gene. CDR1 SGHDT and CDR2 YYEEEE come from the germline V gene. V was cut by 0 bases and J by 0 bases, with 15 bases left in between. The CDR3 runs to 17 residues. The CDR3: CASSLGSPSGANYGYTF. The CDR3 DNA follows: TGTGCCAGCAGCTTGGGGTCCCCTTCGGGAGCTAACTATGGCTACACCTTC.

V usage is TRBV7-9 and J usage is TRBJ1-1, with D unclear. Germline CDR1 and CDR2: SEHNR and FQNEAQ (reference sequence). V lost 4 bases to trimming and J lost 1 base, with 16 bases between them. The CDR3 loop spans 16 amino acids. The CDR3 region is CASSSYTNPRNTEAFF. The CDR3 nucleotides read TGTGCCAGCAGCTCATATACAAACCCAAGGAACACTGAAGCTTTCTTT.

The rearrangement uses TRBV4-1 and TRBJ2-7; maybe TRBD2 (6 bases). Germline V gene lookup returns CDR1 MGHRA and CDR2 YSYEKL. This CDR3 has 16 residues. Between the trimmed V and J ends, which lost 0 bases and 2 bases, there was a span of 14 bases. This CDR3 reads CASSQEKVWGAYEQYF. In DNA, the CDR3 is TGCGCCAGCAGCCAAGAAAAGGTATGGGGGGCCTACGAGCAGTACTTC.

The V gene is TRBV6-5, the J gene TRBJ1-5, with D unclear. CDR1 is MNHEY and CDR2 is SVGAGI in the germline V gene. This CDR3 has 11 amino acids. Between the trimmed V and J ends, which lost 4 bases and 5 bases, there was a span of 3 bases. As DNA, the CDR3 is TGTGCCAGCAGTTTAGATCAGCCCCAGCATTTT. Protein product: CASSLDQPQHF.

V and J are TRBV27 and TRBJ1-5, with 8 nucleotides matching TRBD1. Per the germline V gene, CDR1 is MNHEY and CDR2 is SMNVEV (reference sequence). This CDR3 contains 16 residues. The ends lost 6 bases at V and 2 bases at J; junction bases unmatched: 9. CDR3 coding DNA: TGTGCCAGCAGCCCCCCAGGGGGCTTTGGCAATCAGCCCCAGCATTTT. Residues: CASSPPGGFGNQPQHF.

Regarding this clone: In the same sample, other DNA sequences code for this CDR3. This chain connects TRBV19 to TRBJ1-1; no clear D. Germline V gene sequence: CDR1 LNHDA, CDR2 SQIVND (reference sequence). The CDR3 is made up of 14 amino acids. Trimming stripped 3 bases from V and 1 base from J, with 9 bases between. This CDR3 is CASSIAGGNTEAFF. The DNA for the CDR3 is TGTGCCAGTAGTATCGCGGGCGGGAACACTGAAGCTTTCTTT.

The chain couples TRBV3-1 (or the pseudogene TRBV3-2) to TRBJ2-7; no clear D. V gave up 1 base and J gave up 2 bases, with 12 bases separating them. This CDR3 spans 15 amino acids. CDR1 LGHDT and CDR2 YNNKEL come from the germline V gene (reference sequence). The CDR3 sequence is CASSQGPGPAYEQYF. The CDR3 bases are TGTGCCAGCAGCCAAGGTCCAGGACCAGCCTACGAGCAGTACTTC.

The CDR3 sequence is CASSYDRAGANVLTF. The CDR3 DNA reads as TGTGCCAGCAGCTACGACAGGGCCGGGGCCAACGTCCTGACTTTC. This sequence joins TRBV27 and TRBJ2-6, with TRBD1 identical over 7 bases. Trimming took 6 bases from V and 4 from J; bases not matched to a gene: 6. CDR1 and CDR2 from the germline V gene are MNHEY and SMNVEV (reference sequence). The length of the CDR3 is 15 residues.

The chain has TRBV30 and TRBJ1-1; D gene ambiguous. The length of the CDR3 is 13 residues. Germline V CDR1 and CDR2: GTSNPN, SVGIG (reference sequence). The V end lost 3 bases, the J end lost 1 base, and 9 bases lay between the germline ends. DNA for the CDR3: TGTGCCTGGAGAATCGGGTGGAACACTGAAGCTTTCTTT. Encoded protein: CAWRIGWNTEAFF.

V gene TRBV12-5 combines with J gene TRBJ1-1; D is perhaps TRBD1 (5 bases). Trimming took 3 bases from V and 7 from J, leaving 9 bases between them. This CDR3 comprises 12 residues. Germline V lookup: CDR1 LGHNT, CDR2 FRNRAP. In DNA form, the CDR3 reads TGTGCTAGTGGTTTAGGGGCAAATGAAGCTTTCTTT. Its protein product is CASGLGANEAFF.

The chain is built from TRBV7-9 and TRBJ2-1, with 9 bases lining up with TRBD2. Germline V gene data show CDR1 as SEHNR and CDR2 as FQNEAQ (reference sequence). The length of the CDR3 is 15 residues. J was trimmed by 12 bases and V by 2 bases; bases with no gene match: 11. CDR3 sequence reads: CASSLLAGGVGWQFF. In nucleotides, the CDR3 is TGTGCCAGCAGCTTACTGGCGGGAGGGGTCGGATGGCAGTTCTTC. Drawing the rest from reference TRBV7-9 and TRBJ2-1, the complete variable domain is DTGVSQNPRHKITKRGQNVTFRCDPISEHNRLYWYRQTLGQGPEFLTYFQNEAQLEKSRLLSDRFSAERPKGSFSTLEIQRTEQGDSAMYLCASSLLAGGVGWQFFGPGTRLTVL.

The chain has TRBV5-4 and TRBJ2-5; perhaps TRBD2 as D (6 bases). The germline gives CDR1 SGHNT, CDR2 YYREEE (reference sequence). This CDR3 spans 17 amino acids. V lost 4 bases and J 2 bases, leaving 21 bases between the germline ends. The CDR3 nucleotides are TGTGCCAGCAGCGTCTTCTTTAGGCGGGAAGGTCAAGAGACCCAGTACTTC. Its protein is CASSVFFRREGQETQYF.

This chain links TRBV6-5 with TRBJ1-1; D unresolved. Germline V gene lookup returns CDR1 MNHEY and CDR2 SVGAGI. V was clipped by 7 bases and J by 0 bases, with 6 bases between them. This CDR3 is built from 12 residues. The CDR3 is CASTLMNTEAFF. The CDR3 DNA reads as TGTGCCAGCACACTAATGAACACTGAAGCTTTCTTT.